The entry below describes one TCR beta chain. Its antigen is not identified. The data are from a study of beta chain features in type 1 diabetes. Turning to the study itself: The samples had roughly 110,000,000 sorted cells examined in all.

The investigators reverse transcribed all of the isolated RNA, so they sequenced expressed TCRB transcripts. Here immunoSEQ multiplex PCR was the method, and the copy in TCRdb shows in-frame clones only, minus some. The table has roughly 150,000 clones, about 9.3% seen once. Study-level findings and limits: In all four CD4+ subsets, TCRB CDR3 length was significantly, moderately reduced in type 1 diabetes. Here, the possible influence of HLA type (on TCRB rearrangement) remained unresolved. Highly expressing activated T cells could be over-counted with a cDNA template.

This clonotype was obtained from a man between 25 and 39 years old with type 1 diabetes. The sample taken for sequencing was central memory CD4+ T cells from blood.

CDR3 sequence reads: CASSQQYRDGYTF. In DNA form, the CDR3 reads TGTGCCAGCAGCCAACAATACAGGGATGGCTACACCTTC. The chain joins TRBV14 to TRBJ1-2, with D possibly TRBD1 on 6 matching bases. CDR1 SGHDN and CDR2 FVKESK come from the germline V gene. The CDR3 spans 13 residues. Between the trimmed V and J ends, which lost 2 bases and 6 bases, there was a span of 10 bases.